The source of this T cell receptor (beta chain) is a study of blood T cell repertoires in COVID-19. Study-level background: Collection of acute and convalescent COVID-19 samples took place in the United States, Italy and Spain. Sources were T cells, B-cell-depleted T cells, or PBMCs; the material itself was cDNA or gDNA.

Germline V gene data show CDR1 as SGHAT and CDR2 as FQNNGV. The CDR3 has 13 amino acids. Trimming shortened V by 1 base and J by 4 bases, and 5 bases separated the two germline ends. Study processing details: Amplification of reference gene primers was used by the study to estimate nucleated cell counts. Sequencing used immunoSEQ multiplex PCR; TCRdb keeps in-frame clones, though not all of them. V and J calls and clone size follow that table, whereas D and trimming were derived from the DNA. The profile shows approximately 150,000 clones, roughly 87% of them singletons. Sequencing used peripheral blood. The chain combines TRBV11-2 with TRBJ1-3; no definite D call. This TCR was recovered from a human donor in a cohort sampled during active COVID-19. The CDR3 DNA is TGTGCCAGCAGCTTAGGCGGAGGAAACACCATATATTTT. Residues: CASSLGGGNTIYF.